This TCR beta chain was sequenced during a study of beta chain features in type 1 diabetes (dated by TCRdb to 2017 to 2018). With regard to the full study: Mean age, gender distribution, total cell number and subset yield did not differ between patients and healthy donors. In the study, TCRB repertoires of sorted circulating CD4+ T cell subsets from recently diagnosed type 1 diabetes patients were compared with those of matched healthy donors. Across all samples, approximately 100 million sorted cells were examined, and cell number per subset correlated strongly with RNA yield. Regulatory and stem cell-like memory subsets were obtained from only 8 patients and about eight healthy donors, while naive and central memory subsets were obtained from all 30 or so donors.

V trim: 6 bases; J trim: 4 bases; unmatched bases: 13. The CDR3 measures 17 amino acids from cysteine to phenylalanine. The sequence is cut down to CDR3 DNA, 51 bases in frame from base 1. CDR1 and CDR2, per the germline V gene, are MDHEN and SYDVKM. All of the isolated RNA was reverse transcribed with the High Capacity cDNA Reverse Transcription Kit, so expressed TCRB transcripts were sequenced. Naive, central memory and regulatory T cell samples underwent deep immunoSEQ sequencing, averaging around 4 million total reads per sample. Sorted cells were lysed in RLT buffer and RNA was extracted with DNase-treated RNeasy Micro or Mini kits, depending on cell number. Each cell subset was processed on its own to prevent cross-contamination, while patient and healthy donor samples were processed together. TCRB sequences were amplified from cDNA with the immunoSEQ multiplex PCR, producing 87-bp fragments spanning the CDR3 region. Sequencing of the amplicons was performed on the Illumina HiSeq platform. Per the authors' processing: PCR bias was computationally corrected using synthetic template baselines, reads within Hamming distance 2 were collapsed, and singletons that could not be merged were discarded. By aligning reads against IMGT, V, D and J genes, CDR3 length, and insertions or deletions at six rearrangement sites were assigned. Within each subset, clonotype counts were normalized to the number of sorted cells before true diversity and Gini coefficients were calculated with the tcR R package. The overlap coefficient, calculated on TCRB nucleotide sequences, was used to measure repertoire sharing. In TCRdb, the immuneACCESS table is reduced to in-frame sequences with V and J assigned. These tables do not hold every clone; where another copy was compared, an unresolved V gene accounts for under half, and the others remain unexplained. D and trimming come from the DNA, and the V and J calls and clone size come from that table. This sample lists some 45,000 clones; just over 50% were detected once. The top ten hold 2.1% of the sample.

With regard to this clone: What this receptor recognizes is not known. Nothing much larger sits one base from this clone, and base qualities are not available.

Study-wide conclusions, independent of this receptor: Patients with type 1 diabetes made fewer insertions and deleted more nucleotides at VDJ recombination sites, implying thymic rearrangement abnormalities. Sequencing cDNA rather than genomic DNA could over-represent highly expressing activated cells, although activation and CD3 levels did not differ between groups. The naive, central memory and regulatory TCRB repertoires appeared to resemble one another more closely among patients than among healthy donors. Type 1 diabetes patients showed a moderate but significant shortening of TCRB CDR3 length in all four CD4+ subsets. Shorter templates might have been favored by PCR, but patient and control samples were amplified and corrected together, so both groups would have been affected equally by any skew. Because small numbers of individuals were included in the HLA sub-analyses, any influence of HLA type on TCRB rearrangement was left unresolved.

From each donor, a single peripheral blood sample of 90 to 150 mL on average was drawn into heparinised tubes. Naive, central memory, regulatory and stem cell-like memory CD4+ T cells were sorted on a BD FACSAria II using a panel including CD45RO, CCR7, CD25, CD127, CD95 and CD27. Every sorted population had a purity above 95%. Right away, PBMCs were isolated by Lymphoprep density gradient centrifugation and were stained directly, with no culture step. So that batch effects would be minimized, each experiment stained and sorted samples in pairs, pairing one healthy donor with one patient. Sequencing input: Tregs from blood. The meaning of the sample's cell subset or site label: regulatory CD4+ T cells. This receptor was taken from a woman under 30 in good health. Recombination linked TRBV28 to TRBJ2-3, with TRBD2 matching 10 junction bases. The CDR3 here reads CASSTRRLAGVPDTQYF. The nucleotides read TGTGCCAGCAGCACCCGGCGGCTAGCGGGAGTCCCAGATACGCAGTATTTT.